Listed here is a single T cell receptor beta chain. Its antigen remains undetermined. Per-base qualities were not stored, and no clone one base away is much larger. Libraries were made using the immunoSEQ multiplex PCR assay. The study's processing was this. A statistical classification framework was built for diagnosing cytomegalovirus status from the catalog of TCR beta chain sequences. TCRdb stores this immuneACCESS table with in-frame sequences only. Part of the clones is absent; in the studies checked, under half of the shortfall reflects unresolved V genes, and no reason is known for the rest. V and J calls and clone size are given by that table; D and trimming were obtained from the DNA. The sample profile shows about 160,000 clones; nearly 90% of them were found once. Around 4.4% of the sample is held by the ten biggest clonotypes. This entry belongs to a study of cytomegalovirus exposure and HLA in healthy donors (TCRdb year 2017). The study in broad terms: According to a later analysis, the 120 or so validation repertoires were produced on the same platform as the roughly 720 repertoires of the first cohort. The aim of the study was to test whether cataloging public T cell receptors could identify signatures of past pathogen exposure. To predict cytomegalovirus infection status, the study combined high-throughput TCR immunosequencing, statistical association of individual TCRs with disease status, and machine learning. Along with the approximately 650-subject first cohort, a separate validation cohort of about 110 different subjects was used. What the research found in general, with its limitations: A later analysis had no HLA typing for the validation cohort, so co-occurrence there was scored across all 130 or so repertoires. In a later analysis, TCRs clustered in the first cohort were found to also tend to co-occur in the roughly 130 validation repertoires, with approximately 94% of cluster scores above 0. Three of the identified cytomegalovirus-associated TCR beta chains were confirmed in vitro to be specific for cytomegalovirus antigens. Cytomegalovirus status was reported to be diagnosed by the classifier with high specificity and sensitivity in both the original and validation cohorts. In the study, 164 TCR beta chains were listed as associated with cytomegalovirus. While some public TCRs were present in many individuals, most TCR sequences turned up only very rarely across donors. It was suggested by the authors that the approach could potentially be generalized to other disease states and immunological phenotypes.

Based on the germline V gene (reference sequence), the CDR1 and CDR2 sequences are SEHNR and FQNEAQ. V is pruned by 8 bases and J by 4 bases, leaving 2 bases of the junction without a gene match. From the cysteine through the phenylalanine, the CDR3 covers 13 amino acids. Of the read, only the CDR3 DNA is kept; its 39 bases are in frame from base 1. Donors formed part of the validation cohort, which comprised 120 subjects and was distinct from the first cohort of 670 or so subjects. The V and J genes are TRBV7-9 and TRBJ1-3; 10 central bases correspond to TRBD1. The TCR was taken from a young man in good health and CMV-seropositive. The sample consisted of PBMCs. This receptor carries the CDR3 CASGTGEGNTIYF. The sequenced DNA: TGTGCCAGCGGGACAGGGGAAGGAAACACCATATATTTT.